This TCR beta chain originates from a study of T-cell memory formation after mild COVID-19. Constant-segment primers and 5'RACE yielded cDNA libraries for TCR alpha and TCR beta, each carrying sample barcodes and UMIs. TCRdb itself ran the 5' RACE reads through MiXCR, one entry per CDR3 protein. The table shows 140,000 to 150,000 distinct CDR3 sequences, with under 25% occurring only once. This CDR3 has 10 residues. Findings and limits, study-wide: Pre-infection memory already had some responding clones, implying cross-reactive memory joined.

This clonotype occurred a few times. The antigen remains unidentified. The junction does not match germline at one end; this may be a read error. The material sequenced was PBMCs or a T cell subset sorted from them (not recorded which). The genes are TRBV12-3 or TRBV12-4 and TRBJ2-1; D not certain. This sequence was found in an adult woman who had mild COVID-19 (a few samples of this study predate the infection). Cell type and time point are not known. The CDR3 DNA reads as TGTGCCAGCAGTTTGGGCCCCCGGATCTTC. It specifies CASSLGPRIF.